This T cell receptor (beta chain) was sequenced in a study of neoadjuvant anti-PD-1 for oral cavity cancer. Sequenced by immunoSEQ multiplex PCR; TCRdb stores in-frame clones only, minus some. The table has 35,000 to 40,000 clones, 35% to 45% seen once. Described time point: after neoadjuvant nivolumab, at surgical resection. Stage II-IVA oral cavity squamous cell carcinoma was new and untreated by systemic or radiation therapy. Deletions cut 4 bases from V and 3 bases from J, with 13 bases between. Germline CDR1 is SGHRS and CDR2 is YFSETQ. This CDR3 is built from 14 residues. This chain uses TRBV5-1 with TRBJ2-5; perhaps TRBD1 as D (6 bases). Material: tumor tissue, obtained after nivolumab (anti-PD-1) treatment. The clonotype originates from a person aged 40 to 85 with oral cavity squamous cell carcinoma. The CDR3 reads CASSVSGTKETQYF. In DNA form, the CDR3 reads TGCGCCAGCAGCGTGTCCGGGACAAAAGAGACCCAGTACTTC.